Listed below are T cell receptor beta chains from one sample, sequenced in a study of T-cell memory formation after mild COVID-19. TCRdb re-called the 5' RACE reads with MiXCR, one entry per CDR3 protein. The sample includes 300,000 or so distinct CDR3 sequences, about 17% of them seen just once. Sample: PBMCs or a T cell subset sorted from them (not recorded which). The receptors were sampled from a man younger than 35 who had mild COVID-19 (a few samples of this study predate the infection). Cell type and time point are not known. Each CDR3 is given with its conserved first and last residue. D genes are given only for firm matches. Clone size is stated in some rows and not others, as once, few, many or a class when expanded.

clone size,V gene,D gene,J gene,CDR3 DNA,CDR3 protein
-,TRBV6-2/TRBV6-3,-,TRBJ2-5,TGTGCCAGCAGTTCCTGGACGGAACAAGAGACCCAGTACTTC,CASSSWTEQETQYF
-,TRBV3-2,-,TRBJ2-5,TGTGCCAGCAGCCAAGAAAACGCGATCCAAGAGACCCAGTACTTC,CASSQENAIQETQYF
-,TRBV27,-,TRBJ1-6,TGTGCCAGCAGCCCCCGTCCCCAGACACCCCTCCACTTT,CASSPRPQTPLHF
few,TRBV28,TRBD1,TRBJ1-1,TGTGCCAGCAGTTCGACAGGGGGCGCAGGTGAAGCTTTCTTT,CASSSTGGAGEAFF
few,TRBV28,TRBD2,TRBJ2-5,TGTGCCAGCACGACTAGCGGGGAGACCCAGTACTTC,CASTTSGETQYF
-,TRBV28,-,TRBJ2-2,TGTGCCAGCCAGAATGAGGAGCTGTTTTTT,CASQNEELFF
few,TRBV5-5,-,TRBJ1-2,TGTGCCAGCAGCTTGGCCGGCCGAGGGGGATATGGCTACACCTTC,CASSLAGRGGYGYTF
-,TRBV2,-,TRBJ1-5,TGTGCCAGCCGCCTCGAGGTACAGCACAATCAGCCCCAGCATTTT,CASRLEVQHNQPQHF
few,TRBV5-6,-,TRBJ1-6,TGTGCCAGCAGCTTGGCTGCAGGGTTGGTTTCACCCCTCCACTTT,CASSLAAGLVSPLHF
-,TRBV7-2,-,TRBJ2-3,TGTGCCAGCAGCGTTCAAAGCGGGCCTGGTACGCAGTATTTT,CASSVQSGPGTQYF
once,TRBV20-1,TRBD2,TRBJ2-3,TGCAGTGGGGGCGGGGGGGCAGATACGCAGTATTTT,CSGGGGADTQYF
few,TRBV6-5,-,TRBJ2-4,TGTGCCAGCAGAGCTGGAAGGGCGGGAAACATTCAGTACTTC,CASRAGRAGNIQYF
-,TRBV6-6,-,TRBJ2-2,TGTGCCAGCAGTACAGGACAGAGCACCGGGGAGCTGTTTTTT,CASSTGQSTGELFF
few,TRBV24-1,TRBD1,TRBJ2-3,TGTGCCACCAGTCTCAGGACAGGGGGTAGCACAGATACGCAGTATTTT,CATSLRTGGSTDTQYF
few,TRBV7-9,-,TRBJ2-2,TGTGCCAGCAGCACAAACAGGGCGAGCGCCGGGGAGCTGTTTTTT,CASSTNRASAGELFF
-,TRBV12-5,TRBD1,TRBJ1-2,TGTGCTAGTGCCAGGGAGGCAGGGGGGATCTATGGCTACACCTTC,CASAREAGGIYGYTF
few,TRBV7-9,TRBD2,TRBJ2-2,TGTGCCAGCAGCTCCGGGACTAGCGGGAGGGGCACCGGGGAGCTGTTTTTT,CASSSGTSGRGTGELFF
-,TRBV24-1,-,TRBJ1-5,TGTGCCACCAGCGGACGGACGAATCAGCCCCAGCATTTT,CATSGRTNQPQHF
few,TRBV5-1,-,TRBJ1-6,TGCGCCAGCAGCTTGGCAGGGGCCCCCGGGGATAACCTCCACTTT,CASSLAGAPGDNLHF
-,TRBV24-1,-,TRBJ2-2,TGTGCCACCGGGCAGAACACCGGGGAGCTGTTTTTT,CATGQNTGELFF
many,TRBV4-1,-,TRBJ1-4,TGCGCCAGCAGCCAGAAGGGCGGTGAAAAACTGTTTTTT,CASSQKGGEKLFF
few,TRBV20-1,TRBD2,TRBJ2-5,TGCAGTGTGGAAGACGCCGGACTAGCGGGGGGCCAAGAGACCCAGTACTTC,CSVEDAGLAGGQETQYF
-,TRBV4-3,TRBD1,TRBJ1-1,TGCGCCAGCAGCCACTTGACAGGGGAAGGGACTGAAGCTTTCTTT,CASSHLTGEGTEAFF
-,TRBV6-5,-,TRBJ2-4,TGTGCCAGCAGCCGAGCCGGAACGATGAGAAACATTCAGTACTTC,CASSRAGTMRNIQYF
-,TRBV20-1,-,TRBJ2-6,TGCAGTGCTAGAGATGACCCCCTTGAGGCCAACGTCCTGACTTTC,CSARDDPLEANVLTF
few,TRBV5-1,-,TRBJ1-6,TGCGCCAGCAGGTCGACTGGGAGGAATTCACCCCTCCACTTT,CASRSTGRNSPLHF
few,TRBV20-1,-,TRBJ2-3,TGCAGTGCCCTCGGAGGGGGGGGCCCCCCAGATACGCAGTATTTT,CSALGGGGPPDTQYF
-,TRBV2,-,TRBJ2-5,TGTGCCAGCAGTCTCCCTACTAGACAAGAGACCCAGTACTTC,CASSLPTRQETQYF
many,TRBV4-1,-,TRBJ2-5,TGCGCCAGCAGCCAAGGGACGGATCAAGAGACCCAGTACTTC,CASSQGTDQETQYF
-,TRBV4-3,-,TRBJ2-3,TGCGCCAGCAGCCAAGATCACTGGGGGTCCGGCACAGATACGCAGTATTTT,CASSQDHWGSGTDTQYF
many,TRBV12-3/TRBV12-4,TRBD1,TRBJ1-3,TGTGCCAGCAGTACCGGACAGGGCCCGTACGCTGGAAACACCATATATTTT,CASSTGQGPYAGNTIYF
-,TRBV30,-,TRBJ1-1,TGTGCCGGACGCAGGACTGAAGCTTACTTT,CAGRRTEAYF
many,TRBV15,-,TRBJ2-3,TGTGCCACCAGCAGAGGACTAAGCGGCACAGATACGCAGTATTTT,CATSRGLSGTDTQYF
-,TRBV27,-,TRBJ1-2,TGTGCCAGCAGTTGGGGGCCACGTCGAGGCTACACCTTC,CASSWGPRRGYTF
-,TRBV11-2,-,TRBJ1-5,TGTGCCAGCAGCTTACACGGTAATCAGCCCCAGCATTTT,CASSLHGNQPQHF
-,TRBV5-1,-,TRBJ1-2,TGCGCCAGCAGCTTGAGGCAGCCGCCTAACTATGGCTACACCTTC,CASSLRQPPNYGYTF
-,TRBV6-2/TRBV6-3,-,TRBJ2-4,TGTGCCAGCAAGCTTCGGGGTCGAATAAACATTCAGTACTTC,CASKLRGRINIQYF
few,TRBV10-3,-,TRBJ2-1,TGTGCCGTTTACGGAGAGGGATCCTACAATGAGCAGTTCTTC,CAVYGEGSYNEQFF
-,TRBV11-3,-,TRBJ1-5,TGTGCCAGCAGCTTAAAACTGTTGGCTGGAAGGGGCAATCAGCCCCAGCATTTT,CASSLKLLAGRGNQPQHF
many,TRBV5-8,-,TRBJ1-1,TGTGCCAGCAGCTTGATCCCGGGCACTGAAGCTTTCTTT,CASSLIPGTEAFF
many,TRBV9,-,TRBJ2-4,TGTGCCAGCAGCGTAGCTTCCGGGGGCCTGGACATTCAGTACTTC,CASSVASGGLDIQYF
medium-sized,TRBV6-4,TRBD2,TRBJ2-1,TGTGCCAGCAGTGACTCAGCGGGGGGGCCCAATGAGCAGTTCTTC,CASSDSAGGPNEQFF
-,TRBV7-3,-,TRBJ2-6,TGTGCCAGCAGAGCCTCAGGGGCCAACGTCCTGACTTTC,CASRASGANVLTF
many,TRBV12-3/TRBV12-4,-,TRBJ1-1,TGTGCCAGCAGTTTCTTAGGGATTGACGCTTTCTTT,CASSFLGIDAFF
-,TRBV14,-,TRBJ2-3,TGTGCCAGCAGGGGCCTTGGTTATACGCAGTATTTT,CASRGLGYTQYF
-,TRBV5-1,TRBD2,TRBJ2-1,TGCGCCAGCAGCGGGGCCCCGGGACTAGCGGGGATCGATGAGCAGTTCTTC,CASSGAPGLAGIDEQFF
few,TRBV7-3,-,TRBJ1-1,TGTGCCAGCAGCTTAACCCAGGGGATGAACACTGAAGCTTTCTTT,CASSLTQGMNTEAFF
few,TRBV11-2,-,TRBJ2-2,TGTGCCAGCAGCACATCCTCTAGGAACACCGGGGAGCTGTTTTTT,CASSTSSRNTGELFF
-,TRBV20-1,-,TRBJ2-3,TGCAGTGCTAGCCTGGGGGCTATCGTTGCCACAGATACGCAGTATTTT,CSASLGAIVATDTQYF
-,TRBV6-5,TRBD1,TRBJ2-1,TGTGCCAGCAACATAGGACAGGGGGATGAGCAGTTCTTC,CASNIGQGDEQFF
many,TRBV6-5,TRBD2,TRBJ2-4,TGTGCCAGCAGTTACTCTTTCCAGGGAGGGAACATTCAGTACTTC,CASSYSFQGGNIQYF
-,TRBV2,TRBD2,TRBJ2-1,TGTGCCAGCAGTGAAGCGCTAGCGGGGGGGCTCGATGAGCAGTTCTTC,CASSEALAGGLDEQFF
few,TRBV4-3,-,TRBJ2-1,TGCGCCAGCAGCCAAGAGGACGGGGGCGCGTACAATGAGCAGTTCTTC,CASSQEDGGAYNEQFF
-,TRBV6-5,-,TRBJ1-5,TGTGCCAGCAGTTACTCGATGACTTTGGGACTCAATCAGCCCCAGCATTTT,CASSYSMTLGLNQPQHF
many,TRBV4-1,-,TRBJ2-2,TGCGCCAGCAGCCAAGTACGCAACACCGGGGAGCTGTTTTTT,CASSQVRNTGELFF
many,TRBV5-1,TRBD1,TRBJ1-1,TGCGCCAGCAGCCCGGTGGGGACAGGGGGCGCGTACACTGAAGCTTTCTTT,CASSPVGTGGAYTEAFF
once,TRBV4-3,-,TRBJ1-1,TGCGCCAGCAGCCAAGATAGTCGTGGGAACACTGAAGCTTTCTTT,CASSQDSRGNTEAFF
-,TRBV20-1,TRBD2,TRBJ2-1,TGCAGTGCTTACACGGGGACTAGCGGGCGGGATGAGCAGTTCTTC,CSAYTGTSGRDEQFF
few,TRBV7-6,-,TRBJ2-7,TGTGCCAGCAGCCCAGCCGACAGCTACGAGCAGTACTTC,CASSPADSYEQYF
few,TRBV4-1,-,TRBJ1-5,TGCGCCAGCAGCCAAGGGGCAGGCCATAGCAATCAGCCCCAGCATTTT,CASSQGAGHSNQPQHF